This T cell receptor beta chain was identified in a study of spatial heterogeneity in lung cancer. Trimming stripped 5 bases from V and 7 bases from J, with 15 bases between. The germline gives CDR1 SNHLY, CDR2 FYNNEI. The CDR3 has 13 amino acids. As to time point: sample taken at primary tumor resection. Whole RNA from tumor, nontumor lung or frozen PBMC was sequenced unsorted. In its sample, this clonotype was seen many times. Every TCR cDNA molecule bore its own unique molecular identifier. Via MiXCR, TCRdb re-called the 5' RACE reads, giving one row per CDR3 protein. The repertoire holds some 25,000 distinct CDR3 sequences, with about 13% as singletons.

The sample here was PBMCs, taken at surgery. The chain is built from TRBV2 and TRBJ2-7; D is unresolved. The sequence was obtained from a female donor with early-stage non-small cell lung cancer. CDR3 protein: CASSMLGLREQYV. Here the CDR3 DNA reads TGTGCCAGCAGTATGTTGGGGTTGCGGGAGCAGTACGTC.